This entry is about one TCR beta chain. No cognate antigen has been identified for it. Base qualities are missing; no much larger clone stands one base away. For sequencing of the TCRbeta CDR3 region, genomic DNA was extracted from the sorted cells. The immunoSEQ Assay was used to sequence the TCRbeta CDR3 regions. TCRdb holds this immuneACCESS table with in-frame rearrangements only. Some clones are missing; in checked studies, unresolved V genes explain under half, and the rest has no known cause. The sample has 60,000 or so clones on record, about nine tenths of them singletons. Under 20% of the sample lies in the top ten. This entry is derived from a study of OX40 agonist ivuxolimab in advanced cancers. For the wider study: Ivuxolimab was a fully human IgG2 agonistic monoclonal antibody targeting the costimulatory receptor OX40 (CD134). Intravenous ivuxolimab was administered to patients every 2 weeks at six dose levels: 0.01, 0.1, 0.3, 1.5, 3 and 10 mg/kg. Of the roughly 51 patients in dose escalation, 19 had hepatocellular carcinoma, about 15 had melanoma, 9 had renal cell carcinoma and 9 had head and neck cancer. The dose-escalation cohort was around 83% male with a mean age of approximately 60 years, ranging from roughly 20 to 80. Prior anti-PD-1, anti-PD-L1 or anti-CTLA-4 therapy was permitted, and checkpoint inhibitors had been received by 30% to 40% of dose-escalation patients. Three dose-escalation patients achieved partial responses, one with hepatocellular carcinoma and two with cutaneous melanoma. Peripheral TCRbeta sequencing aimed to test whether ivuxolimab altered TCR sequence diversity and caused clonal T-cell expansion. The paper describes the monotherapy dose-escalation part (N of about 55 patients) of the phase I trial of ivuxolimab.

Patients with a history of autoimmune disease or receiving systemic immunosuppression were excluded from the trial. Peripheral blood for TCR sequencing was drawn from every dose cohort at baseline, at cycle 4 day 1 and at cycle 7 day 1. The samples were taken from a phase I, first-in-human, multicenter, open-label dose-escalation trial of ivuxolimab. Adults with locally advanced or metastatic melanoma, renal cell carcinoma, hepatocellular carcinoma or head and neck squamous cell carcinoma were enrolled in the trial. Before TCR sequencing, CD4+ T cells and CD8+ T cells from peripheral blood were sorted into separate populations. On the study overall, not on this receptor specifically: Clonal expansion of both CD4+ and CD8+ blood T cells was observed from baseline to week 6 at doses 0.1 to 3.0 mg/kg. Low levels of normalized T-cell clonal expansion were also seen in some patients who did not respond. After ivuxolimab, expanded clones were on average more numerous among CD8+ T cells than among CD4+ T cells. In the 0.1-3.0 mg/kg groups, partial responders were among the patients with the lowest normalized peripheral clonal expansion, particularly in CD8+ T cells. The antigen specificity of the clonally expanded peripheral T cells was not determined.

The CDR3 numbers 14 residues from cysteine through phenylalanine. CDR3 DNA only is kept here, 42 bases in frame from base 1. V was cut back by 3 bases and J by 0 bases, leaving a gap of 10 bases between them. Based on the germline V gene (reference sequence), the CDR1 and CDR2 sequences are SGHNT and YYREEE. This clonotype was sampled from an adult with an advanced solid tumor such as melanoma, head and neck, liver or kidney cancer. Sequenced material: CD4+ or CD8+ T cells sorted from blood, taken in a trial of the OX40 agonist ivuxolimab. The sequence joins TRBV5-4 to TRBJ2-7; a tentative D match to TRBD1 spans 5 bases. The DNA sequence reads TGTGCCAGCAGCTCCCAGGGAAACTCCTACGAGCAGTACTTC. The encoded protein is CASSSQGNSYEQYF.